These 25 T cell receptor beta chains share one sample of origin, sequenced in a study of vaccination effects on CD4 cells after COVID-19. Their antigens are not known. Sequencing used immunoSEQ multiplex PCR; TCRdb keeps in-frame clones, though not all of them. Here the sample spans some 63,000 clones, 55% to 75% being singletons. It was after roughly ten days of culture that CD4+ T cells were isolated. Material: CD4+ T cells from PBMCs cultured without peptide, obtained before COVID-19 vaccination. These receptors all come from a human donor who had a prior SARS-CoV-2 infection.

This clone was counted many times. The chain carries TRBV11-3 and TRBJ2-7; TRBD2 agrees at 8 bases. Per the germline V gene, CDR1 is SGHNT and CDR2 is YENEEA. The CDR3 is made up of 15 amino acids. The J segment lost 1 base and the V segment lost 3 bases, leaving 5 bases of the junction unmatched. Written as DNA, the CDR3 is TGTGCCAGCAGCTTCTTGTTAGCGGGATCCTACGAGCAGTACTTC. Amino acids: CASSFLLAGSYEQYF.

The rearrangement joins TRBV12-3 or TRBV12-4 to TRBJ2-7, with D unclear. The V and J ends lost 3 bases and 8 bases respectively, with 14 bases between them. The CDR3 is made up of 13 amino acids. For the CDR3, the DNA is TGTGCCAGCAGTTTCGTAACCCCCCGCCAGCAGTACTTC. It is translated as CASSFVTPRQQYF.

This clone was recorded a few times. The chain uses TRBV5-1 and TRBJ2-7; 11 nucleotides line up with TRBD1. Germline CDR1 and CDR2: SGHRS and YFSETQ. The CDR3 is made up of 14 amino acids. V was clipped by 4 bases and J by 3 bases; unmatched bases: 3. In DNA, the CDR3 is TGCGCCAGCAGCCCCGGGACAGGGGGCTACGAGCAGTACTTC. This sequence encodes CASSPGTGGYEQYF.

This clone has more than one count but fewer than ten. The rearrangement uses TRBV4-1 and TRBJ1-3; 9 bases match TRBD1. CDR3 length equals 16 residues. Trimming took 4 bases from V and 4 from J; bases not matched to a gene: 8. Per the germline V gene, CDR1 is MGHRA and CDR2 is YSYEKL. This CDR3 is CASSRSRDRVGNTIYF. DNA of the CDR3: TGCGCCAGCAGCCGCTCCCGGGACAGGGTCGGAAACACCATATATTTT.

There are many counts of this clone. J is TRBJ1-1 and V is TRBV7-9; no definite D call. Germline assignment: CDR1 SEHNR and CDR2 FQNEAQ (reference sequence). The CDR3 is made up of 14 amino acids. Trimming took off 6 bases at V and 6 bases at J, with 17 bases between the two ends. CDR3 sequence reads: CASSSRADGPEAFF. CDR3 DNA sequence: TGTGCCAGCAGTTCACGAGCGGACGGCCCTGAAGCTTTCTTT.

The chain employs TRBV10-3 and TRBJ2-1; TRBD2 agrees at 12 bases. CDR3 length equals 15 residues. Germline trimming cut 0 bases from V and 8 bases from J; bases unmatched to any gene: 2. The germline V gene has CDR1 ENHRY and CDR2 SYGVKD. In DNA, the CDR3 is TGTGCCATCAGTGAGTCGCCTAGCGGGAGGGATGAGCAGTTCTTC. It translates to CAISESPSGRDEQFF.

The chain has TRBV18 and TRBJ2-1; possibly TRBD1 or TRBD2 for D (5 bases each). The CDR3 has 11 amino acids. Trimming removed 3 bases at V and 9 bases at J, with 6 bases between. Germline CDR1 KGHSH, CDR2 LQKENI. The DNA for the CDR3 is TGTGCCAGCTCACCTGGGGGTGAGCAGTTCTTC. Translated, it gives CASSPGGEQFF.

The sample holds one count of this clone. J is TRBJ2-2 and V is TRBV7-9, with D possibly being TRBD1 (6 bases). Germline V gene data show CDR1 as SEHNR and CDR2 as FQNEAQ (reference sequence). The V end was cut by 1 base, the J end by 3 bases, with 15 bases between. The CDR3 has 17 amino acids. CDR3 in DNA: TGTGCCAGCAGCTTAGGGTTCACAGGGATGGACACCGGGGAGCTGTTTTTT. Translating it yields CASSLGFTGMDTGELFF. The full variable domain, its missing parts supplied by reference TRBV7-9 and TRBJ2-2, is DTGVSQNPRHKITKRGQNVTFRCDPISEHNRLYWYRQTLGQGPEFLTYFQNEAQLEKSRLLSDRFSAERPKGSFSTLEIQRTEQGDSAMYLCASSLGFTGMDTGELFFGEGSRLTVL.

In this sample, this clone turned up once. The gene calls are TRBV5-1 and TRBJ2-2, with D unclear. V was trimmed by 4 bases and J by 1 base, leaving 8 bases between them. This CDR3 contains 14 residues. Germline V gives CDR1 SGHRS, CDR2 YFSETQ. CDR3 sequence (DNA): TGCGCCAGCAGCGAGGCCATGAACACCGGGGAGCTGTTTTTT. It yields the protein CASSEAMNTGELFF.

The chain is built from TRBV19 and TRBJ1-5; no clear D. The CDR3 is 15 residues long. V was shortened by 7 bases and J by 0 bases, with 13 bases between the two germline ends. Germline V gives CDR1 LNHDA, CDR2 SQIVND (reference sequence). CDR3: CASIRSVSSNQPQHF. CDR3 bases: TGTGCCAGTATACGTTCGGTCTCTAGCAATCAGCCCCAGCATTTT.

This clone showed up just once. V is TRBV18 and J is TRBJ1-2; a possible D gene is TRBD1 (6 bases). V was shortened by 5 bases and J by 2 bases, with 12 bases between the two germline ends. The germline V gene encodes CDR1 KGHSH and CDR2 LQKENI. This CDR3 has 14 residues. The CDR3 sequence is CASSSFGQNYGYTF. In DNA form, the CDR3 reads TGTGCCAGCTCATCATTTGGACAGAACTATGGCTACACCTTC.

This clone was recorded a few times. This chain joins TRBV24-1 and TRBJ1-2; D ambiguous. CDR3 length: 13 amino acids. Deletions cut 2 bases from V and 6 bases from J, with 9 bases between. Germline CDR1 and CDR2: KGHDR and SFDVKD. The DNA for the CDR3 is TGTGCCACCAGTGATTCCCAATCGAATGGCTACACCTTC. It encodes CATSDSQSNGYTF.

This rearrangement joins TRBV28 to TRBJ2-5, with D maybe TRBD2 (7 bases). The V end lost 5 bases, the J end lost 1 base, and 17 bases lay between the germline ends. This CDR3 contains 16 residues. CDR1 and CDR2 (germline): MDHEN, SYDVKM. In DNA, the CDR3 is TGTGCCAGCAGTCGGGGACGGGGGGCGGCCCAAGAGACCCAGTACTTC. Encoded protein: CASSRGRGAAQETQYF. Full variable domain (remainder filled in from reference TRBV28 and TRBJ2-5): DVKVTQSSRYLVKRTGEKVFLECVQDMDHENMFWYRQDPGLGLRLIYFSYDVKMKEKGDIPEGYSVSREKKERFSLILESASTNQTSMYLCASSRGRGAAQETQYFGPGTRLLVL.

This chain joins TRBV7-2 and TRBJ1-4; D uncertain. Germline CDR1 and CDR2: SGHTA and FQGNSA. V gave up 2 bases and J gave up 14 bases, with 18 bases separating them. The CDR3 covers 14 residues. For the CDR3, the DNA is TGTGCCAGCAGCTTAAGTCTGGTTCAGAAGGGCCTGTTTTTT. Translated: CASSLSLVQKGLFF.

The chain couples TRBV6-5 to TRBJ1-1; no definite D call. The V end was cut by 1 base, the J end by 11 bases, with 14 bases between. CDR1 MNHEY and CDR2 SVGAGI come from the germline V gene. This CDR3 region has 13 residues. The CDR3 is CASSYLDATSAFF. As DNA, the CDR3 is TGTGCCAGCAGTTACTTGGACGCCACATCGGCTTTCTTT.

This clone was detected once. The chain employs TRBV5-1 and TRBJ1-5, with a possible D match to TRBD1 (5 bases). CDR1 is SGHRS and CDR2 is YFSETQ in the germline V gene. V lost 0 bases and J lost 2, with 6 bases in between. The CDR3 consists of 14 residues. CDR3 coding DNA: TGCGCCAGCAGCTTGGGGGACGGCAATCAGCCCCAGCATTTT. Translation gives CASSLGDGNQPQHF.

There are a few counts of this clone. The chain joins TRBV19 to TRBJ1-1; D not resolved. The CDR3 covers 12 residues. Germline CDR1 is LNHDA and CDR2 is SQIVND (reference sequence). V lost 4 bases to trimming and J lost 6 bases, with 9 bases between them. Here the CDR3 DNA reads TGTGCCAGTAGTAAGCACGGGTCTGAAGCTTTCTTT. Translating gives CASSKHGSEAFF.

The chain links TRBV7-3 to TRBJ2-1; no reliable D call. Germline V gives CDR1 SGHTA, CDR2 FQGTGA. There are 13 residues in the CDR3. V was clipped by 1 base and J by 8 bases, with 9 bases between them. The DNA of the CDR3 is TGTGCCAGCAGCTTAAATATACGGGATGAGCAGTTCTTC. It encodes CASSLNIRDEQFF.

The table lists this clone with a count of one. The CDR3 protein is CATSDPRRADQPQHF. The CDR3 DNA sequence: TGTGCCACCAGTGACCCGCGAAGGGCGGACCAGCCCCAGCATTTT. The chain recombines TRBV24-1 with TRBJ1-5; D remains ambiguous. V was trimmed by 4 bases and J by 7 bases, leaving 16 bases between them. CDR1 is KGHDR, CDR2 SFDVKD, per germline. This CDR3 spans 15 amino acids.

This sequence joins TRBV2 and TRBJ1-5; the D gene is possibly TRBD1 (5 bases). The CDR3 runs to 14 residues. From germline, CDR1 is SNHLY and CDR2 FYNNEI. Trimming left V 8 bases short and J 3 bases short, with 14 bases between. The CDR3 reads CASGAVGSNQPQHF. The CDR3 nucleotides are TGTGCCAGCGGGGCGGTAGGGTCCAATCAGCCCCAGCATTTT. The full variable domain, in which reference TRBV2 and TRBJ1-5 provide the parts outside the CDR3, is EPEVTQTPSHQVTQMGQEVILRCVPISNHLYFYWYRQILGQKVEFLVSFYNNEISEKSEIFDDQFSVERPDGSNFTLKIRSTKLEDSAMYFCASGAVGSNQPQHFGDGTRLSIL.

The chain joins TRBV6-1 to TRBJ2-5; 7 bases map to TRBD1. The CDR3 loop spans 13 amino acids. With 1 base clipped from V and 5 bases from J, the junction kept 1 base outside the gene matches. CDR1 is MNHNS and CDR2 is SASEGT in the germline V gene. CDR3 DNA: TGTGCCAGCAGTGAAGACAGGGGTGAGACCCAGTACTTC. Translated: CASSEDRGETQYF.

The rearrangement joins TRBV30 to TRBJ1-3; unclear D gene. The V end lost 2 bases, the J end lost 0 bases, and 8 bases lay between the germline ends. The CDR3 contains 14 residues. Germline loops: CDR1 GTSNPN, CDR2 SVGIG (reference sequence). DNA for the CDR3: TGTGCCTGGAGTCTTGGGATCTCTGGAAACACCATATATTTT. Protein: CAWSLGISGNTIYF.

V and J are TRBV5-1 and TRBJ2-7; no definite D call. The V gene's germline CDR1 is SGHRS and CDR2 YFSETQ. This CDR3 spans 14 amino acids. Between the trimmed V and J ends, which lost 0 bases and 1 base, there was a span of 8 bases. The CDR3 loop reads CASSLGSLSYEQYF. CDR3 DNA: TGCGCCAGCAGCTTGGGGTCTTTATCCTACGAGCAGTACTTC.

The V and J genes are TRBV15 and TRBJ1-1; D unresolved. CDR1 is LNHNV, CDR2 YYDKDF, per germline (reference sequence). The CDR3 has 15 amino acids. Trimming stripped 0 bases from V and 1 base from J, with 9 bases between. CDR3 protein: CATSRDRAGNTEAFF. CDR3 coding DNA: TGTGCCACCAGCAGAGATCGGGCAGGGAACACTGAAGCTTTCTTT.

CDR3 amino acids: CASSLADRGFAYEQYF. The DNA of the CDR3 is TGCGCCAGCAGCTTGGCCGACCGTGGATTCGCCTACGAGCAGTACTTC. The chain uses TRBV5-1 and TRBJ2-7; D gene unclear. Trimming removed 0 bases from V and 2 bases from J, with 15 bases in between. CDR1 and CDR2 from the germline V gene are SGHRS and YFSETQ. The CDR3 contains 16 residues.